This T cell receptor (beta chain) was identified during a study of T cell responses to AZD1222 COVID-19 vaccine. General observations from the study: Most donors were white British and more were female, and clonal diversity was possibly underestimated.

Method: immunoSEQ multiplex PCR; TCRdb's copy keeps in-frame clones and lacks some. Found here are some 150,000 clones, approximately 88% of them singletons; the top ten hold around 5%. About this clone itself: Its matching antigen is unknown.

The source was peripheral blood, collected 28 days after the second dose of the MenACWY control vaccine. The clonotype originates from an adult who received the MenACWY meningococcal vaccine as a control.

CDR3 coding DNA: TGCGCCAGCAGCTTGGTAGGGGAGGATACGCAGTATTTT. Its translation: CASSLVGEDTQYF. V is TRBV5-1 and J is TRBJ2-3; D is perhaps TRBD1 or TRBD2 (5 bases each). CDR1 is SGHRS, CDR2 YFSETQ, per germline. The CDR3 totals 13 residues. With 0 bases removed from V and 6 bases from J, the gap between germline ends came to 8 bases.